The rows below give T cell receptor beta chains drawn from one sample of a study of OX40 agonist ivuxolimab in advanced cancers. Profiling relied on immunoSEQ multiplex PCR, and the TCRdb table lists in-frame clones only, not all of them. This sample has fewer than 15,000 clones, with 90% found just once. The starting material was CD4+ or CD8+ T cells sorted from blood, obtained in a trial of the OX40 agonist ivuxolimab. The receptors here all came from an adult with an advanced solid tumor such as melanoma, head and neck, liver or kidney cancer. Each CDR3 is given with its conserved first and last residue. Clone size is stated in some rows and not others, as once, few, many or a class when expanded.

V gene: TRBV9; clone size: NA; J gene: TRBJ2-1; CDR3 protein: CASSPGLGLYNEQFF
V gene: TRBV4-3; clone size: NA; J gene: TRBJ1-2; CDR3 protein: CASSQDRFRAVPLSSGEGGYTF
V gene: TRBV6-6; clone size: once; J gene: TRBJ1-5; CDR3 protein: CASSYPDRNQPQHF
V gene: TRBV13; clone size: NA; J gene: TRBJ2-7; CDR3 protein: CASSLRGARAYEQYF
V gene: TRBV4-1; clone size: NA; J gene: TRBJ2-1; CDR3 protein: CASSQEGLANHEQFF
V gene: TRBV5-1; clone size: NA; J gene: TRBJ1-5; CDR3 protein: CASSLWAGENQPQHF
V gene: TRBV7-6; clone size: once; J gene: TRBJ2-5; CDR3 protein: CASSFYLGVGETQYF
V gene: TRBV5-5; clone size: once; J gene: TRBJ2-4; CDR3 protein: CASSLIQLLAKNIQYF
V gene: TRBV4-1; clone size: NA; J gene: TRBJ2-4; CDR3 protein: CASSQPDGRLAKNIQYF
V gene: TRBV18; clone size: NA; J gene: TRBJ2-3; CDR3 protein: CASSPGAGRASVDTQYF
V gene: TRBV30; clone size: NA; J gene: TRBJ2-7; CDR3 protein: CAWSPMVLGQGKTNEQYF
V gene: TRBV30; clone size: NA; J gene: TRBJ2-7; CDR3 protein: CAWSESYEQYF
V gene: TRBV7-6; clone size: NA; J gene: TRBJ2-1; CDR3 protein: CASSSLGGAGPNEQFF
V gene: TRBV13; clone size: NA; J gene: TRBJ2-7; CDR3 protein: CASSHGTPGEQYF
V gene: TRBV9; clone size: NA; J gene: TRBJ2-1; CDR3 protein: CASSHDLRGSSYNEQFF
V gene: TRBV6-5; clone size: NA; J gene: TRBJ2-7; CDR3 protein: CATLGLGNEQYF
V gene: TRBV9; clone size: NA; J gene: TRBJ2-7; CDR3 protein: CASSPGQGNPLAYEQYF
V gene: TRBV15; clone size: NA; J gene: TRBJ2-3; CDR3 protein: CATSRGDSSTDTQYF
V gene: TRBV27; clone size: NA; J gene: TRBJ1-5; CDR3 protein: CASSPIGGSNQPQHF
V gene: TRBV7-2; clone size: NA; J gene: TRBJ1-2; CDR3 protein: CASSSGVSIYGYTF
V gene: TRBV19; clone size: NA; J gene: TRBJ2-1; CDR3 protein: CASTISGGSYNEQFF
V gene: TRBV6-5; clone size: NA; J gene: TRBJ2-2; CDR3 protein: CASNSGQGSGELFF
V gene: TRBV9; clone size: NA; J gene: TRBJ2-7; CDR3 protein: CASSVYGGFYEQYF
V gene: TRBV29-1; clone size: NA; J gene: TRBJ1-2; CDR3 protein: CSVDRGPQDYGYTF
V gene: TRBV5-5; clone size: NA; J gene: TRBJ1-1; CDR3 protein: CASSLEGWNTEAFF
V gene: TRBV30; clone size: NA; J gene: TRBJ1-6; CDR3 protein: CAWNSHRESSPLHF
V gene: TRBV9; clone size: NA; J gene: TRBJ1-1; CDR3 protein: CASSVDNRGRNTEAFF
V gene: TRBV11-2; clone size: once; J gene: TRBJ2-7; CDR3 protein: CASSLALAGIYEQYF
V gene: TRBV6-5; clone size: few; J gene: TRBJ1-5; CDR3 protein: CASSLGAHQPQHF
V gene: TRBV27; clone size: NA; J gene: TRBJ2-5; CDR3 protein: CASSFAGGVQETQYF
V gene: TRBV27; clone size: NA; J gene: TRBJ2-3; CDR3 protein: CASREAGDADTQYF
V gene: TRBV30; clone size: NA; J gene: TRBJ1-1; CDR3 protein: CAWFGGVVGAFF
V gene: TRBV10-2; clone size: NA; J gene: TRBJ1-1; CDR3 protein: CASSEGTGALENTEAFF
V gene: TRBV7-6; clone size: once; J gene: TRBJ2-5; CDR3 protein: CASSLTRTGRETQYF
V gene: TRBV6-5; clone size: NA; J gene: TRBJ2-3; CDR3 protein: CASSYIAGGTDTQYF
V gene: TRBV11-3; clone size: NA; J gene: TRBJ2-5; CDR3 protein: CASSRAGGPRETQYF
V gene: TRBV9; clone size: NA; J gene: TRBJ2-3; CDR3 protein: CASSVGAQAGRTDTQYF
V gene: TRBV27; clone size: NA; J gene: TRBJ2-1; CDR3 protein: CASSSLAGGPNEQFF
V gene: TRBV7-9; clone size: NA; J gene: TRBJ1-3; CDR3 protein: CASSPVLGAGNTIYF
V gene: TRBV2; clone size: NA; J gene: TRBJ2-7; CDR3 protein: CASTKGGLNYEQYF
V gene: TRBV2; clone size: NA; J gene: TRBJ2-3; CDR3 protein: CASRGGVDLSTDTQYF
V gene: TRBV19; clone size: NA; J gene: TRBJ1-5; CDR3 protein: CASRVGGGGNQPQHF
V gene: TRBV27; clone size: NA; J gene: TRBJ1-5; CDR3 protein: CASSLRGGNQPQHF
V gene: TRBV2; clone size: NA; J gene: TRBJ2-3; CDR3 protein: CASDPLVGTASTDTQYF
V gene: TRBV29-1; clone size: NA; J gene: TRBJ2-1; CDR3 protein: CSVEGGAGAYNEQFF